The 5 T cell receptor beta chains listed next were all sequenced from one sample in a study of cytomegalovirus exposure and HLA in healthy donors. It was with 60 Vbeta and 13 Jbeta primers that the PCR ran. TCRdb keeps only in-frame clones here, not all; method: immunoSEQ multiplex PCR. Of roughly 200,000 clones in the sample, around 87% were seen once. Sequencing used PBMCs. The receptors shown here come from a man aged 30-40 years in good health and CMV-seronegative.

V is TRBV11-2 and J is TRBJ2-5, with 13 bases aligning to TRBD2. CDR3 length equals 15 residues. After removal of 5 bases from V and 4 bases from J, the junction contained 4 bases not matched to a gene. The V gene's germline CDR1 is SGHAT and CDR2 FQNNGV. Here the CDR3 reads CASSPRTSGRETQYF. The DNA of the CDR3 is TGTGCCAGCAGCCCTCGGACTAGCGGGAGAGAGACCCAGTACTTC.

The chain's CDR3 is CASSLAAGNNSPLHF. The DNA for the CDR3 is TGTGCCAGCAGCTTAGCCGCGGGAAATAATTCACCCCTCCACTTT. The chain employs TRBV7-9 and TRBJ1-6; D remains unclear. In germline, CDR1 is SEHNR, CDR2 FQNEAQ (reference sequence). Trimming removed 0 bases at V and 5 bases at J, with 8 bases between. The CDR3 has 15 amino acids.

This rearrangement joins TRBV4-1 to TRBJ2-6; a weak D match, TRBD1 (5 bases). V lost 1 base, J lost 2 bases, and 12 bases lay in between. The CDR3 consists of 17 residues. Germline CDR1 is MGHRA and CDR2 is YSYEKL. CDR3 nucleotides: TGCGCCAGCAGCCAAGTACAGGCTTCAACTGGGGCCAACGTCCTGACTTTC. Translating gives CASSQVQASTGANVLTF.

The genes are TRBV7-2 and TRBJ2-1; D unclear. The CDR3 sequence is 16 residues long. V shed 3 bases and J shed 9 bases, with 21 bases lying between them. Looked up from germline, CDR1 is SGHTA and CDR2 is FQGNSA. The CDR3 loop is CASSLSSSRQAPEQFF. For the CDR3, the DNA is TGTGCCAGCAGCTTGAGTTCCTCCCGGCAGGCCCCTGAGCAGTTCTTC.

The chain uses TRBV5-5 and TRBJ1-5; D perhaps matches TRBD1 (5 bases). V was clipped by 0 bases and J by 3 bases, with 13 bases between them. Germline V lookup: CDR1 SGHKS, CDR2 YYEKEE (reference sequence). CDR3 length: 16 amino acids. The CDR3 nucleotides are TGTGCCAGCAGCTTGGACCCAGGGTCCTTCAATCAGCCCCAGCATTTT. It codes for CASSLDPGSFNQPQHF.